The rows below give T cell receptor beta chains drawn from one sample of a study of post-analysis software for immune sequencing data. MiXCR, run by TCRdb on the PCR reads, gives a single entry per CDR3 protein. The sample includes 600,000 to 700,000 distinct CDR3 sequences, approximately 60% of them seen just once. Specimen: blood. These TCRs come from a girl aged 2-9 years with multiple sclerosis. Both conserved end residues are part of each CDR3. The D gene is left open where the match is weak. Clone size appears in some rows only: once, few, many, or a class for an expanded clone.

v_call,j_call,clone_size,d_call,cdr3_aa,cdr3_nt
TRBV14,TRBJ2-4,-,TRBD1,CASRLTGKNIQYF,TGTGCCAGCAGACTGACAGGGAAGAACATTCAGTACTTC
TRBV20-1,TRBJ2-1,-,-,CSAILRLGYNEQFF,TGCAGTGCTATTCTACGACTAGGTTACAATGAGCAGTTCTTC
TRBV27,TRBJ1-1,-,-,CAGRSQRNTEAFF,TGTGCCGGCAGAAGTCAGCGGAACACTGAAGCTTTCTTT
TRBV5-1,TRBJ2-5,-,-,CASSLFSAASQETQYF,TGCGCCAGCAGCTTGTTCTCTGCCGCCTCTCAAGAGACCCAGTACTTC
TRBV30,TRBJ2-1,-,-,CAWSVQSGSEQFF,TGTGCCTGGAGTGTACAGTCAGGGAGTGAGCAGTTCTTC
TRBV6-5,TRBJ1-1,-,-,CASSPTANTGAFF,TGTGCCAGCAGCCCGACAGCTAACACTGGAGCTTTCTTT
TRBV6-6,TRBJ1-5,-,-,CASSDYSNQPQHF,TGTGCCAGCAGCGATTATAGCAATCAGCCCCAGCATTTT
TRBV3-1,TRBJ1-4,once,TRBD1,CASSQGAGGEKLFF,TGTGCCAGCAGCCAAGGGGCAGGGGGTGAAAAACTGTTTTTT
TRBV20-1,TRBJ1-5,-,-,CSARPRGVDQPQHF,TGCAGTGCTAGGCCCAGGGGTGTAGATCAGCCCCAGCATTTT
TRBV20-1,TRBJ2-3,-,-,CSASRLFTDTQYF,TGCAGTGCTTCACGGCTATTCACAGATACGCAGTATTTT
TRBV7-9,TRBJ2-7,-,-,CASSPGGSSYEQYF,TGTGCCAGCAGCCCGGGGGGCAGCTCCTACGAGCAGTACTTC
TRBV6-1,TRBJ2-1,-,-,CASSKPLIHEQFF,TGTGCCAGCAGTAAACCCCTCATCCATGAGCAGTTCTTC
TRBV25-1,TRBJ2-7,once,TRBD2,CASCPAGGQNEQYF,TGTGCCAGCTGCCCAGCGGGAGGGCAGAACGAGCAGTACTTC
TRBV13,TRBJ2-6,-,-,CASSSHPSLGPGANVLTF,TGTGCCAGCAGCTCCCATCCTAGCCTAGGCCCTGGGGCCAACGTCCTGACTTTC
TRBV20-1,TRBJ1-2,-,-,CSAKEVGWMNGYTF,TGCAGTGCTAAGGAGGTGGGGTGGATGAATGGCTACACCTTC
TRBV2,TRBJ1-2,few,TRBD1,CASSDLRGRDYGYTF,TGTGCCAGCAGCGATCTCAGGGGGCGCGACTATGGCTACACCTTC
TRBV6-6,TRBJ2-6,-,-,CASSYVGEYSGANVLTF,TGTGCCAGCAGTTACGTAGGAGAATACTCTGGGGCCAACGTCCTGACTTTC
TRBV7-9,TRBJ2-4,-,-,CASSLNGGSLAKNIQYF,TGTGCCAGCAGCTTAAATGGGGGGAGCTTAGCCAAAAACATTCAGTACTTC
TRBV5-1,TRBJ1-2,-,TRBD1,CASSSLTGGIDGYTF,TGCGCCAGCAGCTCCCTCACAGGGGGCATCGATGGCTACACCTTC
TRBV20-1,TRBJ2-5,-,-,CSASQGEHYEQYF,TGCAGTGCTAGCCAGGGTGAGCATTATGAGCAGTACTTC
TRBV7-2,TRBJ2-5,-,TRBD2,CASSPPRGLAGEETQYF,TGTGCCAGCAGCCCTCCCCGGGGACTAGCGGGAGAAGAGACCCAGTACTTC
TRBV27,TRBJ2-2,-,TRBD2,CASSILTSGSGELFF,TGTGCCAGCAGTATACTGACTAGCGGGTCCGGGGAGCTGTTTTTT
TRBV20-1,TRBJ2-1,-,-,CSAIGSSLINSSYSGRSYNEQFF,TGCAGTGCTATTGGCTCATCTCTTATAAATTCCTCCTACAGCGGTCGCTCCTACAATGAGCAGTTCTTC